This T cell receptor (beta chain) is drawn from a study of a mutant IDH1 vaccine in newly diagnosed glioma. On the study more broadly: Patients were started on vaccination 4-6 weeks after radiotherapy alone, or with temozolomide cycles. Patients were pretreated with radiotherapy, temozolomide, or both, mostly both. Of treated patients, 62.5% were men and about 38% women, averaging around 40 years.

Sequencing was performed with immunoSEQ multiplex PCR; in TCRdb, only in-frame clones are kept and a portion is missing. Here the sample spans approximately 61,000 clones, roughly 76% being singletons. CDR1 LGHNA and CDR2 YNFKEQ come from the germline V gene. This CDR3 contains 15 residues. V lost 4 bases and J lost 2; bases outside the gene matches: 5. Time point indicated: week 35, safety follow-up. Vaccine doses each comprised 300 ug of mutant IDH1 20-mer peptide, with topical imiquimod. Patients underwent eight vaccinations, which took place in weeks 1, 3, 5, 7, 11, 15, 19 and 23. As to this clone: What it binds is not known.

This clonotype was obtained from a man aged 40-49 years with glioma. J is TRBJ2-5 and V is TRBV4-2; 9 bases map to TRBD1. The specimen was PBMCs, collected from a glioma patient whose treatment included an IDH1 peptide vaccine. The CDR3 DNA reads TGTGCCAGCAGCCGTTACAGGGGGCTTCAAGAGACCCAGTACTTC. As protein: CASSRYRGLQETQYF.